Listed here are 11 T cell receptor beta chains from one sample, sequenced in a study of shared clonotypes between healthy human individuals. Generated by immunoSEQ multiplex PCR, the TCRdb table keeps only in-frame clones and is missing some. The sample gives 600,000 or so clones, 98% of which show up once; approximately 0.3% is in the top ten. Naive CD8 cells comprised CD45RO-negative, CCR7-positively selected cells, excluding terminally differentiated effector memory CD45RA+ cells. Sequenced sample: naive CD8+ T cells sorted from blood. These receptors were collected from a man between 25 and 39 years old in good health.

This chain links TRBV28 with TRBJ2-1; D is perhaps TRBD2 (5 bases). The CDR3 consists of 15 residues. Germline CDR1 MDHEN, CDR2 SYDVKM. Trimming shortened V by 8 bases and J by 8 bases, and 22 bases separated the two germline ends. CDR3 in amino acids: CASGDSDRVVDEQFF. The CDR3 bases are TGTGCCAGCGGGGATAGCGATAGGGTAGTGGATGAGCAGTTCTTC.

The chain uses TRBV28 and TRBJ2-5; TRBD2 matches 9 bases. The CDR3 contains 13 residues. J gave up 3 bases and V 4 bases, and 0 bases lay outside the gene matches. In germline, CDR1 is MDHEN, CDR2 SYDVKM. CDR3 amino acids: CASSSSGKETQYF. The CDR3 region has the DNA TGTGCCAGCAGTTCTAGCGGGAAAGAGACCCAGTACTTC.

This chain joins TRBV10-2 and TRBJ2-7; the D is unclear. The CDR3 has 11 amino acids. Trimming left V 2 bases short and J 6 bases short, with 5 bases between. Germline-derived CDR1 and CDR2 are WSHSY and SAAADI. The CDR3 loop reads CASSELGEQYF. CDR3 in DNA: TGCGCCAGCAGTGAGCTGGGCGAGCAGTACTTC.

The rearrangement links TRBV7-6 to TRBJ2-2; D unclear. CDR1 is SGHVS and CDR2 is FNYEAQ in the germline V gene. Trimming removed 5 bases from V and 0 bases from J, with 16 bases in between. This CDR3 comprises 17 residues. CDR3 nucleotide sequence: TGTGCCAGCAGCCCAAGAACAGTTCTCGCGAACACCGGGGAGCTGTTTTTT. It translates to CASSPRTVLANTGELFF.

The rearrangement links TRBV7-6 to TRBJ2-2; D is unresolved. Germline assignment: CDR1 SGHVS and CDR2 FNYEAQ. Trimming removed 3 bases at V and 6 bases at J, with 14 bases between. The CDR3 has 15 residues. The CDR3 loop reads CASSFRAASAGELFF. The CDR3 bases are TGTGCCAGCAGCTTTAGAGCTGCCAGTGCCGGGGAGCTGTTTTTT.

The chain combines TRBV6-5 with TRBJ2-1; TRBD1 aligns across 8 bases. In germline, CDR1 is MNHEY, CDR2 SVGAGI. The CDR3 covers 15 residues. The V gene end was trimmed by 2 bases and the J gene end by 5 bases; junction bases not matched to a gene: 5. DNA of the CDR3: TGTGCCAGCAGTTACAAGGGGACAGGCGACAATGAGCAGTTCTTC. Its translation is CASSYKGTGDNEQFF.

The chain links TRBV29-1 to TRBJ2-2, with D possibly being TRBD1 (5 bases). Trimming removed 4 bases from V and 5 bases from J, with 14 bases in between. Germline values: CDR1 SQVTM, CDR2 ANQGSEA. The CDR3 is made up of 14 amino acids. CDR3 nucleotide sequence: TGCAGCGTTGTTCTTCAGGGAAGGACCGGGGAGCTGTTTTTT. It is translated as CSVVLQGRTGELFF.

This chain joins TRBV30 and TRBJ2-7; D may be TRBD1 or TRBD2 (5 bases each). CDR1 is GTSNPN and CDR2 is SVGIG in the germline V gene (reference sequence). Trimming shortened V by 0 bases and J by 3 bases, and 12 bases separated the two germline ends. CDR3 length: 14 amino acids. Written as DNA, the CDR3 is TGTGCCTGGAGTGTATTTGGGGGAGTCTACGAGCAGTACTTC. Translation: CAWSVFGGVYEQYF. The variable domain in full, completed from reference TRBV30 and TRBJ2-7, reads SQTIHQWPATLVQPVGSPLSLECTVEGTSNPNLYWYRQAAGRGLQLLFYSVGIGQISSEVPQNLSASRPQDRQFILSSKKLLLSDSGFYLCAWSVFGGVYEQYFGPGTRLTVT.

The rearrangement links TRBV6-5 to TRBJ1-1; D may be TRBD1 (5 bases). Germline lookup yields CDR1 MNHEY and CDR2 SVGAGI. CDR3 length equals 15 residues. V dropped 6 bases and J dropped 2 bases, with 16 bases sitting between them. The CDR3 protein is CASSLMGTFNTEAFF. The CDR3 nucleotides read TGTGCCAGCAGCCTGATGGGGACTTTCAACACTGAAGCTTTCTTT.

This chain joins TRBV7-3 and TRBJ2-2; possible D gene TRBD2, 6 bases. The CDR3 has 16 residues. V was shortened by 3 bases and J by 4 bases, with 15 bases between the two germline ends. From germline, CDR1 is SGHTA and CDR2 FQGTGA. Written as DNA, the CDR3 is TGTGCCAGCAGCTTGCAGCAGGAGGGCCTCACCGGGGAGCTGTTTTTT. It encodes CASSLQQEGLTGELFF.

The rearrangement links TRBV6-1 to TRBJ2-7; 7 bases are shared with TRBD2. J gave up 0 bases and V 3 bases, and 2 bases lay outside the gene matches. Germline loops: CDR1 MNHNS, CDR2 SASEGT. The CDR3 consists of 14 residues. CDR3 DNA sequence: TGTGCCAGCAGTGAGCGGGAGCACTCCTACGAGCAGTACTTC. This translates into CASSEREHSYEQYF.